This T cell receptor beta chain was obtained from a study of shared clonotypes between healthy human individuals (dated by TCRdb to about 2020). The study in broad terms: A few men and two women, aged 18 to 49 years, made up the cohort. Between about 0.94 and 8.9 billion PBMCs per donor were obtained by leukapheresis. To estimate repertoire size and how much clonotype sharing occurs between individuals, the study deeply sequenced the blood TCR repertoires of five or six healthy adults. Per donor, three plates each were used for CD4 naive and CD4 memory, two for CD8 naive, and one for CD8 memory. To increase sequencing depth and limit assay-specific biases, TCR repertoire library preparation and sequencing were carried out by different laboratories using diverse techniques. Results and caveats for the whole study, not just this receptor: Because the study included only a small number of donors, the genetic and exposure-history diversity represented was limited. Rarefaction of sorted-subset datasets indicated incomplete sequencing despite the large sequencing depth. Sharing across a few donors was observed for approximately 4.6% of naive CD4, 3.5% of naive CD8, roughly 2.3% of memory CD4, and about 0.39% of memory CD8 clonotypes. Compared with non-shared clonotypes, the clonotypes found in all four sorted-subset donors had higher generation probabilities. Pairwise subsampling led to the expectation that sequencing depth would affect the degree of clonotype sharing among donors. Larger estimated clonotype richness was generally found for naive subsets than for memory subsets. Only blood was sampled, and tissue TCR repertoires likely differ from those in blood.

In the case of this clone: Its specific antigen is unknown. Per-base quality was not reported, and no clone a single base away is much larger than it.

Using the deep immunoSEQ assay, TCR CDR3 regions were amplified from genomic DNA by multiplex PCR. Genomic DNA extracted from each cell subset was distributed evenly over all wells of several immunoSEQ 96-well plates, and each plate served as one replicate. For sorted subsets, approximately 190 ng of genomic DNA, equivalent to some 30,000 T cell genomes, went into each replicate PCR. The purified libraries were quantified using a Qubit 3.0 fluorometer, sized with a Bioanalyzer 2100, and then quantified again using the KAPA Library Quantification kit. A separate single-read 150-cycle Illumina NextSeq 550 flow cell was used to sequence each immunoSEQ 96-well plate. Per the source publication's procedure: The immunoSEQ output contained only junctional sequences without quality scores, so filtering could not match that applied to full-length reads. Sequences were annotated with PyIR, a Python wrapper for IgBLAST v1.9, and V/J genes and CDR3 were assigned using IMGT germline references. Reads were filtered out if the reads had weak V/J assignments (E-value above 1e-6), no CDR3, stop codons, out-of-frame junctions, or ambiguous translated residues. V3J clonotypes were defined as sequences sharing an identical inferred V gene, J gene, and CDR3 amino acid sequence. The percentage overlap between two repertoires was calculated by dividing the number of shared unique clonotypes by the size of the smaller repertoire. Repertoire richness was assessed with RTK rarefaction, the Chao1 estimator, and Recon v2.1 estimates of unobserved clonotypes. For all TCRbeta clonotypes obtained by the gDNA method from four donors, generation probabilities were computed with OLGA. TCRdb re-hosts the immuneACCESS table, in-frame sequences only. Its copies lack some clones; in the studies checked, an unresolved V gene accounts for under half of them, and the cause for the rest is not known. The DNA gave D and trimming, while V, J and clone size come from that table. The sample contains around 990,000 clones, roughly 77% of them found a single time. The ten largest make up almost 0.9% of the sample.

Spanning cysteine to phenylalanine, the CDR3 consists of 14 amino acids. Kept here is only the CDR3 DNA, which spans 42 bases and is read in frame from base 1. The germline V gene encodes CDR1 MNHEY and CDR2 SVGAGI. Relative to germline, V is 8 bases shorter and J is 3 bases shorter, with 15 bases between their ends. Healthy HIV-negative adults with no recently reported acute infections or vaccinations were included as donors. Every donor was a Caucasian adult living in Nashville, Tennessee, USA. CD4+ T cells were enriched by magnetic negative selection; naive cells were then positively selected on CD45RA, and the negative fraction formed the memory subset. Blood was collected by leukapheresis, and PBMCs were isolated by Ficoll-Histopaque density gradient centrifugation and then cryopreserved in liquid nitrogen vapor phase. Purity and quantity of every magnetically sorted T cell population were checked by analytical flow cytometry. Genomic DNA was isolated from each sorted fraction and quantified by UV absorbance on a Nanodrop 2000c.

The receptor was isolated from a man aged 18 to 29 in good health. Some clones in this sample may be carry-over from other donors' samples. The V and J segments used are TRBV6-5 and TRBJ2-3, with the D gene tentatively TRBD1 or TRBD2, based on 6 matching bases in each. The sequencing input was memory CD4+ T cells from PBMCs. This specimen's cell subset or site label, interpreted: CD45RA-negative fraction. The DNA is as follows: TGTGCCAGCCGAGCCCCGGGGGCGACAGATACGCAGTATTTT. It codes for CASRAPGATDTQYF.